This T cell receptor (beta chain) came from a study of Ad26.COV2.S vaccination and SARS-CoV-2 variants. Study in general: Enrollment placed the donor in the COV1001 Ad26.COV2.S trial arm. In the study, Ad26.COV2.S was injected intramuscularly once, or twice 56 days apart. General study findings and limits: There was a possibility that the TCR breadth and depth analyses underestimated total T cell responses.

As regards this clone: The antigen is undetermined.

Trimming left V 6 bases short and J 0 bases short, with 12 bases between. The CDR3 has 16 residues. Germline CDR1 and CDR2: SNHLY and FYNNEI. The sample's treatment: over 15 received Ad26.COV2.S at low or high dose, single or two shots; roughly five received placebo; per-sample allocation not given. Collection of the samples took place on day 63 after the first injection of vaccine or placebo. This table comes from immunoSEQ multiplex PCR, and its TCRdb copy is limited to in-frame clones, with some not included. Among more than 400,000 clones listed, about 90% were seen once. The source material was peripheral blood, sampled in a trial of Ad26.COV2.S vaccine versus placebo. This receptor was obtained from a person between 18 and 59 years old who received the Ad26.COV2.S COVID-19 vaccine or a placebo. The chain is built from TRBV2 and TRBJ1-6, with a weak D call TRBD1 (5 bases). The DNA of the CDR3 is TGTGCCAGCAGGAACAGGTTAAGCTCCTATAATTCACCCCTCCACTTT. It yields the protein CASRNRLSSYNSPLHF.